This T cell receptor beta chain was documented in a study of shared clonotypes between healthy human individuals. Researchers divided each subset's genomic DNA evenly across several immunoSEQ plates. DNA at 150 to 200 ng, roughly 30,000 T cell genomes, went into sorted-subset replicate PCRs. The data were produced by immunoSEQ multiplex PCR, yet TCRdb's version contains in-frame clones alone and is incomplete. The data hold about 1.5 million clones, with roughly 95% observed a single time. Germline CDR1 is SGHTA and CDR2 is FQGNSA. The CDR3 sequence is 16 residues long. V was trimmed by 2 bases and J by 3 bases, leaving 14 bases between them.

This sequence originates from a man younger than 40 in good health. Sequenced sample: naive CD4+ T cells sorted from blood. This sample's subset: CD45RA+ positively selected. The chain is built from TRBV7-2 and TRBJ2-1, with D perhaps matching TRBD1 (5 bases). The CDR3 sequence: CASSLSMDISYNEQFF. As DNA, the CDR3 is TGTGCCAGCAGCTTATCTATGGACATTAGCTACAATGAGCAGTTCTTC.